This T cell receptor beta chain originates from a study of blood T cell repertoires in COVID-19. Authors' processing steps: Amplifying reference gene primers gave estimates of nucleated cell counts. This table comes from immunoSEQ multiplex PCR, and its TCRdb copy is limited to in-frame clones, with some not included. V and J calls and clone size are given by that table; D and trimming were obtained from the DNA. The profile shows some 70,000 clones, over 70% of them singletons. The clonotype comes from a man aged 50 to 59 with active COVID-19. The sample taken for sequencing was peripheral blood.

The CDR3 sequence: CASSQVTYGINTGELFF. The CDR3 nucleotides read TGTGCCAGCAGCCAAGTAACGTACGGGATCAACACCGGGGAGCTGTTTTTT. The chain uses TRBV3-1 (or the pseudogene TRBV3-2) and TRBJ2-2; the D gene is possibly TRBD2 (5 bases). The V end was cut by 1 base, the J end by 2 bases, with 14 bases between. The germline gives CDR1 LGHDT, CDR2 YNNKEL (reference sequence). The CDR3 runs to 17 residues.